The 29 T cell receptor beta chains given below trace back to one sample, sequenced in a study of beta chain features in type 1 diabetes. Sequenced material consisted of expressed TCRB transcripts (all of the isolated RNA was reverse transcribed). The protocol was immunoSEQ multiplex PCR, while the TCRdb copy is restricted to in-frame clones and leaves out a portion. This table holds tens of thousands of clones, 25% to 35% found once. The specimen was stem cell memory CD4+ T cells from blood. Receptors were obtained from a woman in her late teens or twenties in good health.

In nucleotides, the CDR3 is TGTGCCAGCAGCCAAGTAAAGTACGACAGGGGACTATCTGAAGCTTTCTTT. Its translation: CASSQVKYDRGLSEAFF. This rearrangement joins TRBV4-2 to TRBJ1-1, with 8 bases identical to TRBD1. With V trimmed by 1 base and J by 6 bases, 13 bases remained unmatched. The CDR3 extends over 17 amino acids. Germline-derived CDR1 and CDR2 are LGHNA and YNFKEQ.

The chain joins TRBV6-1 to TRBJ2-2, with D uncertain. Germline lookup yields CDR1 MNHNS and CDR2 SASEGT. Trimming removed 1 base from V and 2 bases from J, with 5 bases in between. The CDR3 consists of 14 residues. CDR3 bases: TGTGCCAGCAGTGAAGGGCCCAACACCGGGGAGCTGTTTTTT. This sequence encodes CASSEGPNTGELFF.

The chain recombines TRBV27 with TRBJ2-3; TRBD2 might be the D (6 bases). The CDR3 has 15 residues. Per the germline V gene, CDR1 is MNHEY and CDR2 is SMNVEV (reference sequence). The V end was cut by 5 bases, the J end by 1 base, with 13 bases between. CDR3 amino acids: CASSALAYRTDTQYF. The CDR3 DNA reads TGTGCCAGCAGTGCGCTAGCGTACCGCACAGATACGCAGTATTTT.

The table lists this clone with a few counts. The rearrangement links TRBV29-1 to TRBJ2-1; the D gene is possibly TRBD2 (5 bases). The CDR3 sequence is 17 residues long. Trimming removed 0 bases at V and 6 bases at J, with 21 bases between. CDR1 and CDR2 (germline): SQVTM, ANQGSEA. The CDR3 loop is CSVEDPSRTPAGNEQFF. The CDR3 coding sequence is TGCAGCGTTGAAGATCCTAGTCGGACTCCCGCAGGCAATGAGCAGTTCTTC.

The J gene is TRBJ2-2, the V gene TRBV6-6; 11 nucleotides match TRBD2. The CDR3 covers 16 residues. CDR1 is MNHNY, CDR2 SVGAGI, per germline (reference sequence). V shed 2 bases and J 6 bases; nucleotides not matched to a gene: 5. CDR3 sequence: CASSYKLAGDPGELFF. CDR3 nucleotide sequence: TGTGCCAGCAGTTACAAACTAGCGGGAGATCCCGGGGAGCTGTTTTTT.

The J gene is TRBJ2-5, the V gene TRBV6-6, with 13 bases fitting TRBD2. V shed 6 bases and J 5 bases; nucleotides not matched to a gene: 6. The CDR3 covers 15 residues. The germline CDR1 and CDR2 sequences are MNHNY and SVGAGI (reference sequence). Here the CDR3 reads CASSPGLAGEETQYF. The CDR3 DNA is TGTGCCAGCAGCCCCGGACTAGCGGGGGAGGAGACCCAGTACTTC.

This clone was found a few times. This chain connects TRBV5-4 to TRBJ2-3; D is perhaps TRBD2 (6 bases). The CDR3 has 15 residues. Germline V lookup: CDR1 SGHNT, CDR2 YYREEE (reference sequence). Deletions cut 3 bases from V and 6 bases from J, with 17 bases between. CDR3 loop: CASSWDSTQGDTQYF. The DNA of the CDR3 is TGTGCCAGCAGCTGGGACTCAACCCAAGGGGATACGCAGTATTTT.

The chain has TRBV18 and TRBJ2-7; 7 bases are shared with TRBD1. The CDR3 is 15 amino acids. CDR1 is KGHSH and CDR2 is LQKENI in the germline V gene. V lost 0 bases to trimming and J lost 4 bases; unmatched junction nucleotides: 6. CDR3 nucleotide sequence: TGTGCCAGCTCACCACCGGCAGGGGGTGGGTACGAGCAGTACTTC. Translated, it gives CASSPPAGGGYEQYF.

This chain connects TRBV2 to TRBJ2-1, with a possible D match to TRBD2 (7 bases). Germline V gene sequence: CDR1 SNHLY, CDR2 FYNNEI. Trimming stripped 3 bases from V and 9 bases from J, with 21 bases between. This CDR3 spans 16 amino acids. For the CDR3, the DNA is TGTGCCAGCAGTGATCGTAGCAGGGGAGGGGACGGTGAGCAGTTCTTC. Its protein product is CASSDRSRGGDGEQFF.

This clone turned up a few times. The chain employs TRBV6-5 and TRBJ2-7, with D possibly TRBD2 on 6 matching bases. Germline V gene sequence: CDR1 MNHEY, CDR2 SVGAGI. The CDR3 sequence is 14 residues long. Trimming stripped 0 bases from V and 4 bases from J, with 10 bases between. CDR3 DNA: TGTGCCAGCAGTTACTCGGAGGGCGGATACGAGCAGTACTTC. It translates to CASSYSEGGYEQYF.

This sequence joins TRBV7-2 and TRBJ2-1, with D possibly matching TRBD2 (5 bases). The germline gives CDR1 SGHTA, CDR2 FQGNSA. The CDR3 length is 13 residues. V was clipped by 6 bases and J by 6 bases, with 12 bases between them. DNA for the CDR3: TGTGCCAGCAGTATCCAGAGGGCCAATGAGCAGTTCTTC. Translating it yields CASSIQRANEQFF.

This clone was seen a handful of times. The V call is TRBV14, the J call TRBJ2-6; D might be TRBD2 (6 bases). Per the germline V gene, CDR1 is SGHDN and CDR2 is FVKESK. Trimming pared 0 bases from V and 2 bases from J, leaving 14 bases between. The CDR3 is 18 residues long. The CDR3 loop reads CASSQDKSSGAGANVLTF. Written as DNA, the CDR3 is TGTGCCAGCAGCCAAGATAAGAGTTCGGGGGCTGGGGCCAACGTCCTGACTTTC.

This clone occurred a few times. The V gene is TRBV7-9, the J gene TRBJ1-3, with 9 bases identical to TRBD1. V dropped 5 bases and J dropped 2; count of bases not matched to a gene: 4. In germline, CDR1 is SEHNR, CDR2 FQNEAQ (reference sequence). This CDR3 comprises 15 residues. CDR3: CASSTRQGAGNTIYF. The CDR3 DNA reads as TGTGCCAGCAGCACCCGACAGGGGGCTGGAAACACCATATATTTT.

This clone occurred a few times. The V call is TRBV6-5, the J call TRBJ2-7; D may be TRBD1 (6 bases). The CDR3 spans 15 residues. V gave up 0 bases and J gave up 4 bases, with 13 bases separating them. Germline CDR1 MNHEY, CDR2 SVGAGI. CDR3 DNA: TGTGCCAGCAGTTACTCGTATAGGGGGTATTACGAGCAGTACTTC. This sequence encodes CASSYSYRGYYEQYF.

Turning to this clone: The junction and the germline gene differ at one end; a read error may be behind it. V is TRBV7-7 and J is TRBJ2-7; D is perhaps TRBD2 (6 bases). The CDR3 is 14 residues long. The germline V gene encodes CDR1 SSHAT and CDR2 FNYEAQ (reference sequence). CDR3: CASSLHPGAPEQYF. CDR3 nucleotide sequence: TGTGCTAGCAGCTTACATCCGGGAGCTCCCGAGCAGTACTTC.

V gene TRBV6-6 combines with J gene TRBJ1-2, with 8 nucleotides matching TRBD1. Germline V CDR1 and CDR2: MNHNY, SVGAGI (reference sequence). V lost 5 bases to trimming and J lost 7 bases; unmatched junction nucleotides: 6. There are 13 residues in the CDR3. The CDR3 region is CASSNWTGSGYTF. For the CDR3, the DNA is TGTGCCAGCAGTAATTGGACAGGGTCTGGCTACACCTTC.

The rearrangement links TRBV7-9 to TRBJ2-7; TRBD2 matches at 8 bases. Unmatched junction bases numbered 8, after V lost 6 bases and J lost 1 base. Germline V gene data show CDR1 as SEHNR and CDR2 as FQNEAQ (reference sequence). The CDR3 length is 15 residues. The CDR3 here is CASRTAGGPSYEQYF. CDR3 DNA sequence: TGTGCCAGCAGAACCGCGGGGGGACCTTCCTACGAGCAGTACTTC.

The table lists this clone with a count of one. Other DNA sequences in this specimen translate into the identical CDR3. V is TRBV7-9 and J is TRBJ2-5; D ambiguous. CDR1 is SEHNR and CDR2 is FQNEAQ in the germline V gene (reference sequence). V was shortened by 5 bases and J by 0 bases, with 4 bases between the two germline ends. The CDR3 consists of 12 residues. The CDR3: CASSPYQETQYF. The CDR3 nucleotides read TGTGCCAGCAGCCCATACCAAGAGACCCAGTACTTC. Full variable domain (remainder filled in from reference TRBV7-9 and TRBJ2-5): DTGVSQNPRHKITKRGQNVTFRCDPISEHNRLYWYRQTLGQGPEFLTYFQNEAQLEKSRLLSDRFSAERPKGSFSTLEIQRTEQGDSAMYLCASSPYQETQYFGPGTRLLVL.

The chain carries TRBV9 and TRBJ2-1; 11 bases are shared with TRBD2. Germline V gene lookup returns CDR1 SGDLS and CDR2 YYNGEE. Losses at the gene ends were 3 bases for V and 2 bases for J; bases not matched to a gene: 13. This CDR3 has 19 amino acids. CDR3 DNA: TGTGCCAGCAGCGCCCGCCCGCTAGCGGGGGGACACACCTACAATGAGCAGTTCTTC. Translating gives CASSARPLAGGHTYNEQFF.

This clone occurred many times. This rearrangement joins TRBV18 to TRBJ2-7, with 9 bases aligning to TRBD1. Trimming cost V 8 bases and J 3 bases; bases outside gene matches: 8. This CDR3 is built from 14 residues. CDR1 and CDR2 (germline): KGHSH, LQKENI. This chain's CDR3 is CASTRDREGYEQYF. In nucleotides, the CDR3 is TGTGCCAGCACCCGGGACAGGGAAGGCTACGAGCAGTACTTC.

Here the CDR3 reads CASSYNNEKLFF. Written as DNA, the CDR3 is TGTGCCAGCAGCTACAATAATGAAAAACTGTTTTTT. This sequence joins TRBV11-2 and TRBJ1-4; D gene uncertain. The CDR3 runs 12 residues. Germline CDR1 reads SGHAT; CDR2 reads FQNNGV. The germline V and J ends were trimmed by 4 bases and 4 bases, with 4 bases remaining between them.

This clone was seen a few times. The genes are TRBV5-1 and TRBJ2-1; 11 bases map to TRBD2. CDR1 and CDR2 (germline): SGHRS, YFSETQ. V gave up 2 bases and J gave up 4 bases; unmatched junction bases: 5. The CDR3 has 16 residues. The CDR3 DNA reads as TGCGCCAGCAGCTTCTCTAGCGGGAGGTTGTACAATGAGCAGTTCTTC. Its translation is CASSFSSGRLYNEQFF.

The table lists this clone with a few counts. The gene calls are TRBV7-6 and TRBJ2-1; 12 bases align to TRBD2. Trimming took 3 bases from V and 8 from J; bases not matched to a gene: 5. The CDR3 loop spans 15 amino acids. Germline CDR1 and CDR2: SGHVS and FNYEAQ. In nucleotides, the CDR3 is TGTGCCAGCAGCTTTACTAGCGGGAGGAGCCATGAGCAGTTCTTC. This codes for CASSFTSGRSHEQFF.

The V gene is TRBV30, the J gene TRBJ1-5; no clear D gene. The germline V gene encodes CDR1 GTSNPN and CDR2 SVGIG (reference sequence). Between the trimmed V and J ends, which lost 5 bases and 3 bases, there was a span of 11 bases. This CDR3 is 13 amino acids long. CDR3 DNA: TGTGCCTGGGGTGCGACATTCAATCAGCCCCAGCATTTT. Protein: CAWGATFNQPQHF.

This chain uses TRBV7-3 with TRBJ1-6, with a weak D call TRBD1 (6 bases). V was pared by 2 bases and J by 7 bases, with 9 bases between. The CDR3 loop spans 14 amino acids. Germline V lookup: CDR1 SGHTA, CDR2 FQGTGA. In DNA, the CDR3 is TGTGCCAGCAGCTTACAGGGGAACAATTCACCCCTCCACTTT. Its translation is CASSLQGNNSPLHF. Drawing the rest from reference TRBV7-3 and TRBJ1-6, the complete variable domain is GAGVSQTPSNKVTEKGKYVELRCDPISGHTALYWYRQSLGQGPEFLIYFQGTGAADDSGLPNDRFFAVRPEGSVSTLKIQRTERGDSAVYLCASSLQGNNSPLHFGNGTRLTVT.

The sample holds a few counts of this clone. The V gene is TRBV10-3, the J gene TRBJ1-2, with 7 positions matching TRBD1. The CDR3 loop spans 15 amino acids. The V and J ends lost 2 bases and 5 bases, in that order; junction bases with no gene match: 8. Germline values: CDR1 ENHRY, CDR2 SYGVKD. The CDR3 spells CAISESPQGDYGYTF. CDR3 sequence (DNA): TGTGCCATCAGTGAGAGCCCCCAGGGGGATTATGGCTACACCTTC.

The V and J genes are TRBV6-5 and TRBJ1-6; D not resolved. CDR1 is MNHEY and CDR2 is SVGAGI in the germline V gene. V was trimmed by 6 bases and J by 0 bases, leaving 9 bases between them. This CDR3 comprises 15 residues. CDR3: CASRPRSSYNSPLHF. In nucleotides, the CDR3 is TGTGCCAGCAGACCGAGGAGCTCCTATAATTCACCCCTCCACTTT.

This clone was counted a few times. The J gene is TRBJ2-1, the V gene TRBV7-8; no definite D call. The CDR3 contains 16 residues. V lost 0 bases and J lost 4, with 13 bases in between. Per germline, CDR1 SGHVS and CDR2 FQNEAQ. In DNA, the CDR3 is TGTGCCAGCAGCTTAGCGCACGTCTACCTTTACAATGAGCAGTTCTTC. The encoded protein is CASSLAHVYLYNEQFF. Looking up the rest from reference TRBV7-8 and TRBJ2-1 gives the full variable domain: GAGVSQSPRYKVAKRGQDVALRCDPISGHVSLFWYQQALGQGPEFLTYFQNEAQLDKSGLPSDRFFAERPEGSVSTLKIQRTQQEDSAVYLCASSLAHVYLYNEQFFGPGTRLTVL.

The J gene is TRBJ1-6, the V gene TRBV5-6; tentatively, D is TRBD1 (5 bases). CDR1 is SGHDT, CDR2 YYEEEE, per germline. Trimming cost V 4 bases and J 8 bases, with 13 bases left between them. CDR3 length: 14 residues. The CDR3 DNA sequence: TGTGCCAGCAGCCGACCTCAGGGCCATTCACCCCTCCACTTT. Translation gives CASSRPQGHSPLHF.